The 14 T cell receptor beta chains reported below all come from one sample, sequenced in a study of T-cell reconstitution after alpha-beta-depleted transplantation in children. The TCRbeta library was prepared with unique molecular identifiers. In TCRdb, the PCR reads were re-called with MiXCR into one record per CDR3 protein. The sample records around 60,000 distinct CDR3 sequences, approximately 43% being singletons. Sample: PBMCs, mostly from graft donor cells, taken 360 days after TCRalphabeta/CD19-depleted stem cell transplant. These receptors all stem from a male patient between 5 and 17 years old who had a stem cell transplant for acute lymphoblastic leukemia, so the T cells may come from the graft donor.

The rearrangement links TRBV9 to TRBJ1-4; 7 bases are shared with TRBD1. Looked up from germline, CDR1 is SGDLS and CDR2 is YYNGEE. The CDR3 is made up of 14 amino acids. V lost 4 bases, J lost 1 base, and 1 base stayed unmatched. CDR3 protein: CASSPGGTNEKLFF. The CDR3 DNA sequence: TGTGCCAGCAGCCCAGGGGGAACTAATGAAAAACTGTTTTTT.

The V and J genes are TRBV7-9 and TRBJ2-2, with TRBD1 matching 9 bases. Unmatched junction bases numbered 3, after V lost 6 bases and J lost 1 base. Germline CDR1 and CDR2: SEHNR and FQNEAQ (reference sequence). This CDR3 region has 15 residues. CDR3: CASSLDRGNTGELFF. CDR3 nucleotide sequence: TGTGCCAGCAGTTTGGACAGGGGGAACACCGGGGAGCTGTTTTTT.

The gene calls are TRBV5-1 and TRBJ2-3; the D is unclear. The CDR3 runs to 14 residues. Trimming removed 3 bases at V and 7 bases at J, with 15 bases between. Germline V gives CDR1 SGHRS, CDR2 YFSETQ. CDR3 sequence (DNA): TGCGCCAGCAGCTCCGATGAAGGAGTACATACGCAGTATTTT. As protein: CASSSDEGVHTQYF.

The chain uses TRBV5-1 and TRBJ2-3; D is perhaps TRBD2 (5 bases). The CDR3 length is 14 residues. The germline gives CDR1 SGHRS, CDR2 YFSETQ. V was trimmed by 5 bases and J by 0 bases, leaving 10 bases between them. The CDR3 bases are TGCGCCAGCAGGATGACGGGAAGCACAGATACGCAGTATTTT. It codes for CASRMTGSTDTQYF.

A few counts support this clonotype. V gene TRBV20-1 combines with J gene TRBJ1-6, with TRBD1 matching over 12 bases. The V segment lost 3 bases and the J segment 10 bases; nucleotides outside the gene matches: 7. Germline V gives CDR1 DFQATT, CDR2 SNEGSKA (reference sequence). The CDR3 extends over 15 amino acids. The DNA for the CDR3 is TGCAGTGCTAGCAGCGGGACAGGGGGCGCATCACCCCTCCACTTT. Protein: CSASSGTGGASPLHF.

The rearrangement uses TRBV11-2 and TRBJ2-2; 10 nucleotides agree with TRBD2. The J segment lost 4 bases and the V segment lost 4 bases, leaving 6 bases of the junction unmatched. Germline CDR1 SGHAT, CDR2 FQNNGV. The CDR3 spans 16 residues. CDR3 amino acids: CASSSRASGGTGELFF. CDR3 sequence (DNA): TGTGCCAGCAGCTCTAGGGCTAGCGGGGGCACCGGGGAGCTGTTTTTT. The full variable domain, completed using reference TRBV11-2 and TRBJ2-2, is EAGVAQSPRYKIIEKRQSVAFWCNPISGHATLYWYQQILGQGPKLLIQFQNNGVVDDSQLPKDRFSAERLKGVDSTLKIQPAKLEDSAVYLCASSSRASGGTGELFFGEGSRLTVL.

CDR3 DNA: TGTGCCAGCAGTTACCGGGTAGCGGGCGAGCAGTTCTTC. It yields the protein CASSYRVAGEQFF. The genes are TRBV6-2 or TRBV6-3 and TRBJ2-1, with 7 bases fitting TRBD2. The CDR3 is 13 residues long. Germline assignment: CDR1 MNHEY and CDR2 SVGEGT. With 2 bases clipped from V and 10 bases from J, the junction kept 5 bases outside the gene matches.

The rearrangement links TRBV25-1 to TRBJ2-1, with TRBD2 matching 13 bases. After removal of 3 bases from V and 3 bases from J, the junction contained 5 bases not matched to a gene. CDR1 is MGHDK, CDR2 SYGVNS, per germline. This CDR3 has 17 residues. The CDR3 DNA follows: TGTGCCAGCAGTGATGGACTAGCGGGAGCGGACTACAATGAGCAGTTCTTC. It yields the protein CASSDGLAGADYNEQFF.

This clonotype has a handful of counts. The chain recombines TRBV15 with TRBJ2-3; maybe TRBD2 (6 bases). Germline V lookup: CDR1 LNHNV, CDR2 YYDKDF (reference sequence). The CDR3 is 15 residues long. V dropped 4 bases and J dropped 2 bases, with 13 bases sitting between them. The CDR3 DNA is TGTGCCACCAGCATTTCGCCTAGCGCCACAGATACGCAGTATTTT. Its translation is CATSISPSATDTQYF.

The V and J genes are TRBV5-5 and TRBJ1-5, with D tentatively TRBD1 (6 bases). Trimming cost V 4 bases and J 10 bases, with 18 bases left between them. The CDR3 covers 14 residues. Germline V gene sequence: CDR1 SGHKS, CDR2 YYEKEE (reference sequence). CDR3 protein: CASSQDGIRGPQHF. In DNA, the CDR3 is TGTGCCAGCAGCCAGGACGGGATCAGGGGCCCCCAGCATTTT.

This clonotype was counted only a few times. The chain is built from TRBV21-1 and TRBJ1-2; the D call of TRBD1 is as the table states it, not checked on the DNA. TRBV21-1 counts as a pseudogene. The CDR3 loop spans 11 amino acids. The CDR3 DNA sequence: TGTGCCAGATCTAAGACGGGACAGGGAACCTTC. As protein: CARSKTGQGTF.

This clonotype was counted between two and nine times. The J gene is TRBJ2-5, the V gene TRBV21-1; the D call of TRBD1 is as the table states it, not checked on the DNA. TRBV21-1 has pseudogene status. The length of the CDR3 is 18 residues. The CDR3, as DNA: TGTGCCAGCAGCAAAGCTCGGATGGGACCGCCAGGACAAGAGACCCAGTACTTC. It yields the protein CASSKARMGPPGQETQYF.

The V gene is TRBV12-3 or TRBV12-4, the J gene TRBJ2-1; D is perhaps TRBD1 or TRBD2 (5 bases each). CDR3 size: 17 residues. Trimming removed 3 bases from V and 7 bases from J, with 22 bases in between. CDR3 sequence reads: CASSFYTRAVKGNEQFF. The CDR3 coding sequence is TGTGCCAGCAGTTTTTATACGCGAGCGGTAAAGGGGAATGAGCAGTTCTTC.

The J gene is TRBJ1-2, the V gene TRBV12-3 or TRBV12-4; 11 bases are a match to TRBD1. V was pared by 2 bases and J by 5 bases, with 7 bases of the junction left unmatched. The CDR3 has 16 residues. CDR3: CASSLSGGTGGYGYTF. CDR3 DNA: TGTGCCAGCAGTTTAAGCGGCGGGACAGGGGGATATGGCTACACCTTC.